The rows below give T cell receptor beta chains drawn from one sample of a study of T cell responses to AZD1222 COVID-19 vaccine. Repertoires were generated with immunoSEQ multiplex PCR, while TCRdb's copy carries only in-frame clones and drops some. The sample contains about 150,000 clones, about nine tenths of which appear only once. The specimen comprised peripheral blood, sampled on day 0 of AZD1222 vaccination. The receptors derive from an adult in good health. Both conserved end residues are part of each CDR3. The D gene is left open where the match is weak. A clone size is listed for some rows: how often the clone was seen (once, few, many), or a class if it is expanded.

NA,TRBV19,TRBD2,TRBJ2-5,CASRDGRANFETQYF,TGTGCCAGTAGGGACGGGAGGGCGAACTTTGAGACCCAGTACTTC
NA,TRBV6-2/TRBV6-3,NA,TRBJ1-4,CASSYSKPGVATNEKLFF,TGTGCCAGCAGTTACTCGAAACCCGGGGTTGCAACTAATGAAAAACTGTTTTTT
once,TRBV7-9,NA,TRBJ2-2,CASSLEGRNTGELFF,TGTGCCAGCAGCTTAGAGGGTCGAAACACCGGGGAGCTGTTTTTT
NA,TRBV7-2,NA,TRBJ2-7,CASSLGGVRSYEQYF,TGTGCCAGCAGCCTCGGAGGAGTACGGTCCTACGAGCAGTACTTC
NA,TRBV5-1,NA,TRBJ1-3,CASSLGPPSGNTIYF,TGCGCCAGCAGCTTGGGTCCGCCGTCTGGAAACACCATATATTTT
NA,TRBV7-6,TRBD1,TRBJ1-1,CASSLAGTGSNTEAFF,TGTGCCAGCAGCTTAGCCGGGACAGGGTCGAACACTGAAGCTTTCTTT
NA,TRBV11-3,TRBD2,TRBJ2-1,CASSLGGSREGRYNEQFF,TGTGCCAGCAGCTTGGGAGGTTCGCGGGAGGGCCGATACAATGAGCAGTTCTTC
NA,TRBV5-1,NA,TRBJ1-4,CASTFSQLNEKLFF,TGCGCCAGCACTTTCTCCCAACTTAATGAAAAACTGTTTTTT
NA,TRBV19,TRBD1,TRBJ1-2,CASSMDDFEGANGYTF,TGTGCCAGTAGTATGGACGATTTTGAGGGGGCGAATGGCTACACCTTC
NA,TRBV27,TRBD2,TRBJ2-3,CASSPDRTSGSGTDTQYF,TGTGCCAGCAGTCCAGACCGGACTAGCGGGAGCGGGACAGATACGCAGTATTTT
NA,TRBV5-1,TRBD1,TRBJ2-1,CASSLVAGGPYNEQFF,TGCGCCAGCAGCTTGGTGGCAGGGGGCCCCTACAATGAGCAGTTCTTC
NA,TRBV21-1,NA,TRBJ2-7,CASTPKGGRGLVYEQYF,TGTGCCAGCACTCCAAAGGGGGGCAGGGGATTGGTCTACGAGCAGTACTTC
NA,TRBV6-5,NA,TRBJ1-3,CASSLTSSGNTIYF,TGTGCCAGCAGTTTGACCTCCTCTGGAAACACCATATATTTT
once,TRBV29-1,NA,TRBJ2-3,CSVMGLVTDTQYF,TGCAGCGTTATGGGACTGGTAACAGATACGCAGTATTTT
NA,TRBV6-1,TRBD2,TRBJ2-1,CASSEGGLGKAEQFF,TGTGCCAGCAGTGAAGGGGGACTAGGGAAAGCTGAGCAGTTCTTC
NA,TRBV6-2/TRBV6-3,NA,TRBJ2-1,CASSYPGPSYNEQFF,TGTGCCAGCAGCTATCCGGGACCGTCCTACAATGAGCAGTTCTTC
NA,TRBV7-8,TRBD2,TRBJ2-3,CASSLRLAGGLTDTQYF,TGTGCCAGCAGCTTGCGTTTAGCGGGAGGGCTTACAGATACGCAGTATTTT
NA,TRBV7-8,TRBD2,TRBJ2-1,CASSYGGRAYNEQFF,TGTGCCAGCAGCTACGGCGGGAGAGCTTACAATGAGCAGTTCTTC
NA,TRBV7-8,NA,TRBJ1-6,CASSLKVAGPGSSYNSPLHF,TGTGCCAGCAGCTTAAAGGTGGCAGGCCCCGGGAGCTCCTATAATTCACCCCTCCACTTT
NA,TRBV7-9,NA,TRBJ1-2,CASSFGNGNGYTF,TGTGCCAGCAGCTTCGGGAATGGAAATGGCTACACCTTC
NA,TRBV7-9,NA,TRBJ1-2,CASSLASGYGYTF,TGTGCCAGCAGCTTAGCGTCTGGCTATGGCTACACCTTC
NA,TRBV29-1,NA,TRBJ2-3,CSVDRSDTQYF,TGCAGCGTTGACAGATCAGATACGCAGTATTTT
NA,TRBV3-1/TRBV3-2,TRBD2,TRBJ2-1,CASSQETSGLSSYNEQFF,TGTGCCAGCAGCCAAGAAACTAGCGGGTTGAGCTCCTACAATGAGCAGTTCTTC
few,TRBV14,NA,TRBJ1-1,CASSSGQLRWGTEAFF,TGTGCCAGTAGCTCGGGGCAGCTCAGATGGGGGACTGAAGCTTTCTTT
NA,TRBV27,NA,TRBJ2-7,CASRRGSEQYF,TGTGCCAGCAGGAGGGGGAGCGAGCAGTACTTC
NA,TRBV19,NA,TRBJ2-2,CASSISLPGAGELFF,TGTGCCAGTAGTATCTCGCTCCCTGGGGCCGGGGAGCTGTTTTTT
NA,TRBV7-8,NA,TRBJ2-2,CASSFYPDTGELFF,TGTGCCAGCAGCTTTTATCCTGACACCGGGGAGCTGTTTTTT
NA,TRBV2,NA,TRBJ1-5,CASSRRGNSNQPQHF,TGTGCCAGCAGTCGCAGGGGAAATAGCAATCAGCCCCAGCATTTT
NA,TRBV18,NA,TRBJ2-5,CASSRRVAGGETQYF,TGTGCCAGCTCTCGGAGGGTTGCCGGTGGGGAGACCCAGTACTTC
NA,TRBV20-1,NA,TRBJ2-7,CSARFGYEQYF,TGCAGTGCTAGATTCGGCTACGAGCAGTACTTC
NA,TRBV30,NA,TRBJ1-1,CAWRETGKNTEAFF,TGTGCCTGGAGGGAAACAGGAAAGAACACTGAAGCTTTCTTT
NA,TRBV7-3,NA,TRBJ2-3,CASSPGTDESTDTQYF,TGTGCCAGCAGTCCCGGGACGGATGAAAGCACAGATACGCAGTATTTT
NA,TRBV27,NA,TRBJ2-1,CASSTPTEGYSLSYNEQFF,TGTGCCAGCAGTACCCCGACAGAGGGGTATTCCCTCAGTTACAATGAGCAGTTCTTC
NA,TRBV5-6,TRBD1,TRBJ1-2,CASSLWRDRVLPYTF,TGTGCCAGCAGCTTGTGGAGGGACAGGGTCCTCCCCTACACCTTC
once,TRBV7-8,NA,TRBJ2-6,CASSLGGRAGANVLTF,TGTGCCAGCAGCTTAGGTGGTAGGGCTGGGGCCAACGTCCTGACTTTC
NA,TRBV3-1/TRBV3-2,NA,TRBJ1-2,CASSPPGGLYGYTF,TGTGCCAGCAGCCCTCCGGGGGGACTCTATGGCTACACCTTC
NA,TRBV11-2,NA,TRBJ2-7,CASSATPGQYF,TGTGCCAGCAGCGCTACGCCGGGGCAGTACTTC
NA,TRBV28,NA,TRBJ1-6,CASRVPGRLNSPLHF,TGTGCCAGCAGGGTACCGGGACGTTTAAATTCACCCCTCCACTTT
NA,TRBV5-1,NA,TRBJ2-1,CASSLTTNEQFF,TGCGCCAGCAGCTTGACCACCAATGAGCAGTTCTTC
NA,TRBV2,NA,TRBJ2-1,CASRQSPHEQFF,TGTGCCAGCAGACAAAGCCCACATGAGCAGTTCTTC
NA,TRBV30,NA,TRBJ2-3,CAWTIRGGFADTQYF,TGTGCCTGGACTATACGTGGAGGGTTCGCAGATACGCAGTATTTT
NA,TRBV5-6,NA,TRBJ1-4,CASSLDGEKNEKLFF,TGTGCCAGCAGCTTGGATGGGGAAAAGAATGAAAAACTGTTTTTT
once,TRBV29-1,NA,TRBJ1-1,CSVEELVAFF,TGCAGCGTTGAAGAGCTAGTAGCTTTCTTT
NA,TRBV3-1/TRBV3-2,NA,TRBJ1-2,CASSQDYGKHYGYTF,TGTGCCAGCAGCCAAGATTACGGGAAACACTATGGCTACACCTTC
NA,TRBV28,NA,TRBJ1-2,CASKSGQTRSGGYTF,TGTGCCAGCAAATCTGGACAGACCCGTTCTGGTGGCTACACCTTC
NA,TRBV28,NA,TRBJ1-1,CASSLVAGDTEAFF,TGTGCCAGCAGTTTAGTCGCAGGGGACACTGAAGCTTTCTTT
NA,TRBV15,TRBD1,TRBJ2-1,CATSRDTGGNEQFF,TGTGCCACCAGCAGGGACACAGGGGGCAATGAGCAGTTCTTC
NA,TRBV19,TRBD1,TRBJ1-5,CASSGNNRGWQPQHF,TGTGCCAGTAGTGGAAACAACAGGGGGTGGCAGCCCCAGCATTTT
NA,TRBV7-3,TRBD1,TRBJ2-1,CASSSGTGYNEQFF,TGTGCCAGCAGCTCCGGGACAGGGTACAATGAGCAGTTCTTC
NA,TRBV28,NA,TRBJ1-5,CASTPGVGGNQPQHF,TGTGCCAGCACTCCGGGAGTCGGCGGCAATCAGCCCCAGCATTTT
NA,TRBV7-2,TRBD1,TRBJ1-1,CASSAQGGNTEAFF,TGTGCCAGCAGCGCTCAGGGGGGGAACACTGAAGCTTTCTTT